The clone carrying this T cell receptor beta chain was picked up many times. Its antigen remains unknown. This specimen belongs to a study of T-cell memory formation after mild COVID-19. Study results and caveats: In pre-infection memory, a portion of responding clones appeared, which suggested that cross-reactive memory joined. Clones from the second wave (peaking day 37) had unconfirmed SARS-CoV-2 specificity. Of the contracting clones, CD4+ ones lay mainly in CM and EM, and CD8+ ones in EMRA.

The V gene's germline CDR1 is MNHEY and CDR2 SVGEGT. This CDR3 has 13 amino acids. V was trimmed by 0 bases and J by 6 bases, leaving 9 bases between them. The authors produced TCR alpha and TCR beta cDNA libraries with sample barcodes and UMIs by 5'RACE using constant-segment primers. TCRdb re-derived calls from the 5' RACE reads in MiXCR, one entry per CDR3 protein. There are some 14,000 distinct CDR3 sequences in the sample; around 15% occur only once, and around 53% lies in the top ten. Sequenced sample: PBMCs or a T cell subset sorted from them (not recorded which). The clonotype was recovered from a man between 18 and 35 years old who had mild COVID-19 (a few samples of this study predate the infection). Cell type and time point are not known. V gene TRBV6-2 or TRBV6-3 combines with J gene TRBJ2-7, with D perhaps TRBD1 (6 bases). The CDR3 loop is CASSYSRGGEQYF. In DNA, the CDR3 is TGTGCCAGCAGTTACTCGAGAGGGGGCGAGCAGTACTTC.